These 9 T cell receptor beta chains share one sample of origin, sequenced in a study of neurological immune-mediated disorders. TCRdb ran MiXCR on the 5' RACE reads and lists one entry per CDR3 protein. This sample has approximately 100,000 distinct CDR3 sequences; about 3.8% occur once, and the top ten carry around 6%. Sequenced input: PBMCs. These receptors were taken from a woman aged 18-29 years with multiple sclerosis.

This clonotype was seen ten or more times. The chain combines TRBV20-1 with TRBJ1-5; 12 bases line up with TRBD1. Per germline, CDR1 DFQATT and CDR2 SNEGSKA (reference sequence). With 6 bases clipped from V and 4 bases from J, the junction kept 22 bases outside the gene matches. The CDR3 sequence is 20 residues long. CDR3 region: CSANYRDRGPGASKNQPQHF. The CDR3 nucleotides are TGCAGTGCCAACTACCGGGACAGGGGGCCTGGTGCCTCGAAAAATCAGCCCCAGCATTTT.

This clonotype has more than one count but fewer than ten. The rearrangement links TRBV5-1 to TRBJ2-1; TRBD2 agrees at 10 bases. Germline V lookup: CDR1 SGHRS, CDR2 YFSETQ. V trimming: 4 bases; J trimming: 5 bases; junction bases outside the gene matches: 6. This CDR3 is 15 amino acids long. In nucleotides, the CDR3 is TGCGCCAGCAGCCGCAATCTAGCGGGAGACAATGAGCAGTTCTTC. It specifies CASSRNLAGDNEQFF.

This clonotype was picked up many times. This chain links TRBV9 with TRBJ2-1; the match to TRBD2 covers 7 bases. The germline V gene has CDR1 SGDLS and CDR2 YYNGEE. The CDR3 is made up of 15 amino acids. V was clipped by 2 bases and J by 2 bases; unmatched bases: 4. The CDR3 loop is CASSVSGEPYNEQFF. The CDR3 DNA reads TGTGCCAGCAGCGTCAGCGGGGAACCCTACAATGAGCAGTTCTTC.

This clonotype came up many times. The V gene is TRBV10-3, the J gene TRBJ2-3; TRBD2 matches 7 bases. Germline CDR1 is ENHRY and CDR2 is SYGVKD. V was clipped by 1 base and J by 0 bases; unmatched bases: 7. The CDR3 spans 17 residues. The CDR3 nucleotides are TGTGCCATCAGTGAGTACAGAACTAGCGTCAGCACAGATACGCAGTATTTT. Encoded protein: CAISEYRTSVSTDTQYF.

The V gene is TRBV6-1, the J gene TRBJ2-3, with D uncertain. CDR1 is MNHNS and CDR2 is SASEGT in the germline V gene. The CDR3 is 13 residues long. V was trimmed by 7 bases and J by 3 bases, leaving 11 bases between them. CDR3 amino acids: CASTPDRTDTQYF. CDR3 nucleotides: TGTGCCAGCACCCCTGATCGGACAGATACGCAGTATTTT.

This clonotype was seen many times. V is TRBV2 and J is TRBJ2-1; 15 bases match TRBD2. Trimming took 6 bases from V and 14 from J; bases not matched to a gene: 11. The CDR3 is 15 amino acids. CDR1 is SNHLY and CDR2 is FYNNEI in the germline V gene. Here the CDR3 reads CASRAGLAGGVWEFF. DNA for the CDR3: TGTGCCAGCAGAGCCGGACTAGCGGGGGGGGTTTGGGAGTTCTTC.

This clonotype occurred many times. The V and J genes are TRBV5-5 and TRBJ2-1, with 9 nucleotides matching TRBD2. V was clipped by 0 bases and J by 5 bases; unmatched bases: 6. In germline, CDR1 is SGHKS, CDR2 YYEKEE (reference sequence). The CDR3 extends over 16 amino acids. The CDR3: CASSLVSSGEHNEQFF. In nucleotides, the CDR3 is TGTGCCAGCAGCTTGGTGTCTAGCGGGGAGCACAATGAGCAGTTCTTC.

This clonotype was observed many times. The gene calls are TRBV9 and TRBJ2-5; 10 nucleotides agree with TRBD1. The CDR3 totals 14 residues. Germline assignment: CDR1 SGDLS and CDR2 YYNGEE. Trimming at V came to 4 bases and at J to 5 bases, leaving 5 bases not matched to a gene. CDR3: CASSPTGGWETQYF. The CDR3 DNA follows: TGTGCCAGCAGCCCGACAGGGGGCTGGGAGACCCAGTACTTC. The full variable domain, its missing parts supplied by reference TRBV9 and TRBJ2-5, is DSGVTQTPKHLITATGQRVTLRCSPRSGDLSVYWYQQSLDQGLQFLIQYYNGEERAKGNILERFSAQQFPDLHSELNLSSLELGDSALYFCASSPTGGWETQYFGPGTRLLVL.

This clonotype was seen many times. The V and J genes are TRBV6-2 or TRBV6-3 and TRBJ2-1; 9 bases are a match to TRBD2. The CDR3 consists of 14 residues. CDR1 and CDR2 (germline): MNHEY, SVGEGT. The V segment lost 6 bases and the J segment 3 bases; nucleotides outside the gene matches: 3. The CDR3 nucleotides read TGTGCCAGCAGCCAGCGGGAGGTCTACAATGAGCAGTTCTTC. Protein sequence: CASSQREVYNEQFF.